Following are 21 T cell receptor beta chains from one sample sequenced in a study of CD8 T cells in Susac syndrome. Random hexamers were used to reverse transcribe roughly 0.5 to 1 ug of RNA. TCRdb itself ran the immunoSEQ multiplex PCR reads through MiXCR, one entry per CDR3 protein. Here the sample spans about 300,000 distinct CDR3 sequences, approximately 85% being singletons. Material: CD8+ T cells from PBMCs. These receptors were obtained from a human donor with multiple sclerosis.

The chain's CDR3 is CANAPEGRINEQYF. Here the CDR3 DNA reads TGTGCCAACGCCCCTGAGGGGAGGATCAACGAGCAGTACTTC. The chain recombines TRBV2 with TRBJ2-7; a possible D gene is TRBD2 (6 bases). The V end was cut by 10 bases, the J end by 5 bases, with 21 bases between. The germline gives CDR1 SNHLY, CDR2 FYNNEI. The CDR3 sequence is 14 residues long.

The chain employs TRBV4-3 and TRBJ1-2; tentatively, D is TRBD1 (6 bases). The CDR3 totals 15 residues. CDR1 and CDR2 (germline): LGHNA, YSLEER. Trimming removed 0 bases at V and 5 bases at J, with 13 bases between. The DNA for the CDR3 is TGCGCCAGCAGCCAAGATGGCCGGGGGGCTTATGGCTACACCTTC. It yields the protein CASSQDGRGAYGYTF.

The chain links TRBV4-2 to TRBJ2-1, with no clear D. V lost 0 bases, J lost 3 bases, and 15 bases lay in between. Germline V gene lookup returns CDR1 LGHNA and CDR2 YNFKEQ. CDR3 length equals 17 residues. CDR3 in DNA: TGTGCCAGCAGCCAAGATAACGCACTATCGATCTACAATGAGCAGTTCTTC. Translation: CASSQDNALSIYNEQFF.

This clonotype occurred once. This chain connects TRBV4-1 to TRBJ2-1; 7 bases fit TRBD2. CDR3 size: 18 residues. V shed 1 base, J shed 2 bases, and the junction held 11 bases outside the gene matches. Germline CDR1 MGHRA, CDR2 YSYEKL. CDR3 nucleotides: TGCGCCAGCAGCCAAGGCGCCCCGACTAGCCTCACCTACAATGAGCAGTTCTTC. Residues: CASSQGAPTSLTYNEQFF.

V usage is TRBV28 and J usage is TRBJ2-7; D is possibly TRBD2 (7 bases). This CDR3 spans 16 amino acids. V gave up 3 bases and J gave up 4 bases, with 19 bases separating them. From germline, CDR1 is MDHEN and CDR2 SYDVKM. CDR3 residues: CASSFHPRGARYEQYF. In DNA form, the CDR3 reads TGTGCCAGCAGTTTCCACCCACGGGGGGCGAGGTACGAGCAGTACTTC.

In this sample, this clonotype turned up once. The chain employs TRBV4-3 and TRBJ2-3, with 9 bases that match TRBD2. Unmatched junction bases numbered 4, after V lost 0 bases and J lost 0 bases. Germline V gives CDR1 LGHNA, CDR2 YSLEER. The CDR3 loop spans 17 amino acids. The CDR3 DNA sequence: TGCGCCAGCAGCCAAGATTCTACTAGCGGGAGCACAGATACGCAGTATTTT. This sequence encodes CASSQDSTSGSTDTQYF.

The count of this clonotype is one. This rearrangement joins TRBV20-1 to TRBJ1-3; no clear D gene. This CDR3 spans 10 amino acids. Germline V gene lookup returns CDR1 DFQATT and CDR2 SNEGSKA (reference sequence). Trimming took 1 base from V and 5 from J, leaving 0 bases between them. The CDR3 loop is CSARGNTIYF. As DNA, the CDR3 is TGCAGTGCTAGAGGAAACACCATATATTTT.

On this clonotype: One end of the junction fails to match germline, which may point to a read error. The chain employs TRBV4-3 and TRBJ2-7; 11 bases map to TRBD2. The CDR3 runs to 16 residues. Germline assignment: CDR1 LGHNA and CDR2 YSLEER. This CDR3 reads CASSQEIGLAGYKQYF. CDR3 coding DNA: TGCGCCAGCAGCCAAGAGATCGGACTAGCGGGCTACAAGCAGTACTTC.

J is TRBJ1-5 and V is TRBV28; D unclear. Per the germline V gene, CDR1 is MDHEN and CDR2 is SYDVKM. V was pared by 5 bases and J by 1 base, with 6 bases between. The CDR3 consists of 13 residues. DNA for the CDR3: TGTGCCAGCAGTCTGGACAGCAATCAGCCCCAGCATTTT. As protein: CASSLDSNQPQHF.

J is TRBJ2-1 and V is TRBV28; D may be TRBD1 (6 bases). The CDR3 length is 12 residues. CDR1 and CDR2 (germline): MDHEN, SYDVKM. DNA for the CDR3: TGTGCACATACAGGGTCCTACAATGAGCAGTTCTTC. Its protein is CAHTGSYNEQFF.

V is TRBV5-5 and J is TRBJ2-2; possible D gene TRBD2, 5 bases. The CDR3 has 16 amino acids. Deletions cut 3 bases from V and 0 bases from J, with 12 bases between. The V gene's germline CDR1 is SGHKS and CDR2 YYEKEE (reference sequence). This chain's CDR3 is CASSWSSISNTGELFF. In DNA, the CDR3 is TGTGCCAGCAGCTGGTCTAGCATTTCGAACACCGGGGAGCTGTTTTTT. The variable domain in full, with the rest retrieved from reference TRBV5-5 and TRBJ2-2, is DAGVTQSPTHLIKTRGQQVTLRCSPISGHKSVSWYQQVLGQGPQFIFQYYEKEERGRGNFPDRFSARQFPNYSSELNVNALLLGDSALYLCASSWSSISNTGELFFGEGSRLTVL.

The chain uses TRBV4-2 and TRBJ2-7; D uncertain. The V gene lost 4 bases and the J gene lost 4 bases, with 8 bases spanning the gap. This CDR3 has 12 amino acids. The germline V gene encodes CDR1 LGHNA and CDR2 YNFKEQ. The CDR3 region is CASSRSRYEQYF. The CDR3 DNA reads TGTGCCAGCAGCCGCTCTAGGTACGAGCAGTACTTC.

This clonotype was observed once. For the CDR3, the DNA is TGTGCCAGCAGCCCTGGATTCGGGGACTACGAGCAGTACTTC. Translating it yields CASSPGFGDYEQYF. V gene TRBV3-1 combines with J gene TRBJ2-7; tentative D call: TRBD2 (5 bases). V was pared by 4 bases and J by 3 bases, with 13 bases between. Germline V gene lookup returns CDR1 LGHDT and CDR2 YNNKEL (reference sequence). This CDR3 comprises 14 residues.

A few counts support this clonotype. The V call is TRBV5-4, the J call TRBJ2-7; D ambiguous. This CDR3 region has 12 residues. Germline assignment: CDR1 SGHNT and CDR2 YYREEE (reference sequence). With 5 bases removed from V and 6 bases from J, the gap between germline ends came to 12 bases. The CDR3 nucleotides are TGTGCCAGCAGATCGCTGGCTTCCGAGCAGTACTTC. This translates into CASRSLASEQYF.

The CDR3 nucleotides read TGTGCCACTAACCCAGGGGGGGGATACAATGAGCAGTTCTTC. Translated, it gives CATNPGGGYNEQFF. The chain carries TRBV12-3 or TRBV12-4 and TRBJ2-1, with D perhaps being TRBD1 or TRBD2 (7 bases each). V lost 10 bases and J 4 bases, leaving 17 bases between the germline ends. The CDR3 loop spans 14 amino acids.

The chain uses TRBV15 and TRBJ1-2; 8 nucleotides agree with TRBD1. CDR1 and CDR2 from the germline V gene are LNHNV and YYDKDF (reference sequence). The CDR3 totals 15 residues. Trimming removed 5 bases from V and 2 bases from J; junction bases left unmatched: 7. CDR3 sequence (DNA): TGTGCCACCAGCCCCTCAGGGGGCTGGAACTATGGCTACACCTTC. Residues: CATSPSGGWNYGYTF. The full variable domain, completed using reference TRBV15 and TRBJ1-2, is DAMVIQNPRYQVTQFGKPVTLSCSQTLNHNVMYWYQQKSSQAPKLLFHYYDKDFNNEADTPDNFQSRRPNTSFCFLDIRSPGLGDTAMYLCATSPSGGWNYGYTFGSGTRLTVV.

The V and J genes are TRBV27 and TRBJ2-6, with 7 bases aligning to TRBD2. The CDR3 length is 16 residues. Germline lookup yields CDR1 MNHEY and CDR2 SMNVEV (reference sequence). V lost 4 bases and J lost 0; bases outside the gene matches: 3. CDR3 bases: TGTGCCAGCAGTTGGACGGGGGGCTCTGGGGCCAACGTCCTGACTTTC. It codes for CASSWTGGSGANVLTF. Based on the CDR3 plus reference TRBV27 and TRBJ2-6, the full variable domain is EAQVTQNPRYLITVTGKKLTVTCSQNMNHEYMSWYRQDPGLGLRQIYYSMNVEVTDKGDVPEGYKVSRKEKRNFPLILESPSPNQTSLYFCASSWTGGSGANVLTFGAGSRLTVL.

The J gene is TRBJ1-1, the V gene TRBV9; no firm D call. CDR3 size: 13 residues. CDR1 and CDR2 from the germline V gene are SGDLS and YYNGEE. V lost 0 bases and J 6 bases, leaving 9 bases between the germline ends. CDR3 nucleotides: TGTGCCAGCAGCGTAGATCACGGGTCTGAAGCTTTCTTT. Amino acids: CASSVDHGSEAFF.

The chain couples TRBV7-9 to TRBJ1-2, with D unclear. Trimming cost V 4 bases and J 4 bases, with 13 bases left between them. The CDR3 spans 14 residues. Germline values: CDR1 SEHNR, CDR2 FQNEAQ (reference sequence). The CDR3 sequence is CASSSALLGYGYTF. In DNA, the CDR3 is TGTGCCAGCAGCTCGGCCTTACTCGGCTATGGCTACACCTTC. Full variable domain (missing parts from reference TRBV7-9 and TRBJ1-2): DTGVSQNPRHKITKRGQNVTFRCDPISEHNRLYWYRQTLGQGPEFLTYFQNEAQLEKSRLLSDRFSAERPKGSFSTLEIQRTEQGDSAMYLCASSSALLGYGYTFGSGTRLTVV.

CDR3 nucleotide sequence: TGTGCCAGCAGCCGAGGACACAGGGTAGAGGAAAAACTGTTTTTT. Translated, it gives CASSRGHRVEEKLFF. The chain couples TRBV12-3 or TRBV12-4 to TRBJ1-4, with a tentative D call TRBD1 (6 bases). CDR3 length: 15 residues. Trimming removed 6 bases at V and 8 bases at J, with 19 bases between.

This sequence joins TRBV28 and TRBJ2-7; D perhaps matches TRBD2 (5 bases). Germline-derived CDR1 and CDR2 are MDHEN and SYDVKM. Trimming removed 2 bases at V and 0 bases at J, with 11 bases between. The CDR3 contains 15 residues. The CDR3 DNA sequence: TGTGCCAGCAGTTTAGTTAGCGCGAGCTCCTACGAGCAGTACTTC. Its protein product is CASSLVSASSYEQYF.